This TCR beta chain was found in a study of metastatic and nonmetastatic thyroid tumors. On the study more broadly: Repertoires were compared across blood and tumor or nodule tissue from malignant and benign thyroid patients. The study, taken as a whole, reports: Benign nodules reportedly had significantly lower TCR beta diversity than malignant thyroid tumors in blood and tumor.

This clone was found many times. The target antigen is unknown. Germline CDR1 reads MNHEY; CDR2 reads SVGAGI. V shed 3 bases and J 8 bases; nucleotides not matched to a gene: 2. The CDR3 has 12 amino acids. Ahead of thyroid surgery, no patient had received treatment of any kind. Authors' analysis steps: A classifier for distant metastasis in papillary thyroid cancer was constructed using CDR3 differences observed across clinicopathological groups. TCRdb re-clonotyped the PCR reads via MiXCR. In this record, the V and J calls reflect TCRdb's handling and not the investigators' own analysis. Counted here are about 41,000 clones, roughly a quarter occurring once; the ten biggest clones make up roughly 14%.

Sequenced input: tumor tissue. This receptor was taken from a female donor with papillary thyroid cancer or a benign thyroid nodule (not recorded which). Some clones in this sample may be carry-over from other donors' samples. The chain employs TRBV6-5 and TRBJ1-1; 8 bases are shared with TRBD1. The CDR3 DNA follows: TGTGCCAGCAGTTATAGGACAGGGGAAGCTTTCTTT. Its protein product is CASSYRTGEAFF.